This T cell receptor (beta chain) comes out of a study of blood T cell repertoires in COVID-19. Looking at the study overall: Researchers got acute and convalescent COVID-19 samples from the United States, Italy and Spain. T cells, B-cell-depleted T cells, or PBMCs supplied cDNA or gDNA.

Authors' processing steps: For nucleated cells, counts were estimated from reference gene primer amplification. The method was immunoSEQ multiplex PCR; TCRdb's version includes in-frame clones alone and lacks a portion of them. The V and J calls and clone size were taken over from that table, and D and trimming were inferred from the DNA. The table lists some 110,000 clones, just over 85% of them singletons. V lost 5 bases and J 5 bases, leaving 12 bases between the germline ends. The germline V gene encodes CDR1 MNHEY and CDR2 SVGAGI. The CDR3 runs 14 residues. The TCR was taken from a man aged 40-50 years with acute or convalescent COVID-19. The sample comprised peripheral blood. The rearrangement links TRBV6-5 to TRBJ1-4; D unclear. The chain's CDR3 is CASSRARENEKLFF. The CDR3 DNA is TGTGCCAGCAGTCGGGCGAGGGAGAATGAAAAACTGTTTTTT.